This T cell receptor beta chain was found in a study of blood T cell repertoires in COVID-19. Only in-frame clones appear in the TCRdb table, and some are missing; sequencing was by immunoSEQ multiplex PCR. The table records about 59,000 clones, roughly 80% of them present only once. With 3 bases removed from V and 3 bases from J, the gap between germline ends came to 14 bases. CDR3 length: 15 amino acids. Germline CDR1 reads ENHRY; CDR2 reads SYGVKD. This clone was counted between two and nine times. The clonotype was recovered from a woman between 70 and 85 years old with acute or convalescent COVID-19. The material sequenced was peripheral blood. V is TRBV10-3 and J is TRBJ1-2; no clear D. The CDR3 sequence is CAISDLLLQDYGYTF. The CDR3 DNA reads TGTGCCATCAGTGACCTGCTCCTGCAGGACTATGGCTACACCTTC.